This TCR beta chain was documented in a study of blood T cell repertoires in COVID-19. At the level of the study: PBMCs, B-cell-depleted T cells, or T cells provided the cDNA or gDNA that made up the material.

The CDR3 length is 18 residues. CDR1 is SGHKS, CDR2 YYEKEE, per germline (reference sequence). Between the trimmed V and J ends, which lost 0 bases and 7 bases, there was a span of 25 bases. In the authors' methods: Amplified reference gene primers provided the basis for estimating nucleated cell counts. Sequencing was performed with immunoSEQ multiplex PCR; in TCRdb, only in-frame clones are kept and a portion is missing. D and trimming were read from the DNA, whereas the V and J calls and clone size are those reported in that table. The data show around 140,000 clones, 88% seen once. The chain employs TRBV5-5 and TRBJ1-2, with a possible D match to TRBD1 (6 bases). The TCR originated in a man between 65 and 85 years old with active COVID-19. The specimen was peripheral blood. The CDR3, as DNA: TGTGCCAGCAGCTTGGCAGCTTCGGGGGGGGGCGCGAGAGCTGGCTACACCTTC. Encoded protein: CASSLAASGGGARAGYTF.